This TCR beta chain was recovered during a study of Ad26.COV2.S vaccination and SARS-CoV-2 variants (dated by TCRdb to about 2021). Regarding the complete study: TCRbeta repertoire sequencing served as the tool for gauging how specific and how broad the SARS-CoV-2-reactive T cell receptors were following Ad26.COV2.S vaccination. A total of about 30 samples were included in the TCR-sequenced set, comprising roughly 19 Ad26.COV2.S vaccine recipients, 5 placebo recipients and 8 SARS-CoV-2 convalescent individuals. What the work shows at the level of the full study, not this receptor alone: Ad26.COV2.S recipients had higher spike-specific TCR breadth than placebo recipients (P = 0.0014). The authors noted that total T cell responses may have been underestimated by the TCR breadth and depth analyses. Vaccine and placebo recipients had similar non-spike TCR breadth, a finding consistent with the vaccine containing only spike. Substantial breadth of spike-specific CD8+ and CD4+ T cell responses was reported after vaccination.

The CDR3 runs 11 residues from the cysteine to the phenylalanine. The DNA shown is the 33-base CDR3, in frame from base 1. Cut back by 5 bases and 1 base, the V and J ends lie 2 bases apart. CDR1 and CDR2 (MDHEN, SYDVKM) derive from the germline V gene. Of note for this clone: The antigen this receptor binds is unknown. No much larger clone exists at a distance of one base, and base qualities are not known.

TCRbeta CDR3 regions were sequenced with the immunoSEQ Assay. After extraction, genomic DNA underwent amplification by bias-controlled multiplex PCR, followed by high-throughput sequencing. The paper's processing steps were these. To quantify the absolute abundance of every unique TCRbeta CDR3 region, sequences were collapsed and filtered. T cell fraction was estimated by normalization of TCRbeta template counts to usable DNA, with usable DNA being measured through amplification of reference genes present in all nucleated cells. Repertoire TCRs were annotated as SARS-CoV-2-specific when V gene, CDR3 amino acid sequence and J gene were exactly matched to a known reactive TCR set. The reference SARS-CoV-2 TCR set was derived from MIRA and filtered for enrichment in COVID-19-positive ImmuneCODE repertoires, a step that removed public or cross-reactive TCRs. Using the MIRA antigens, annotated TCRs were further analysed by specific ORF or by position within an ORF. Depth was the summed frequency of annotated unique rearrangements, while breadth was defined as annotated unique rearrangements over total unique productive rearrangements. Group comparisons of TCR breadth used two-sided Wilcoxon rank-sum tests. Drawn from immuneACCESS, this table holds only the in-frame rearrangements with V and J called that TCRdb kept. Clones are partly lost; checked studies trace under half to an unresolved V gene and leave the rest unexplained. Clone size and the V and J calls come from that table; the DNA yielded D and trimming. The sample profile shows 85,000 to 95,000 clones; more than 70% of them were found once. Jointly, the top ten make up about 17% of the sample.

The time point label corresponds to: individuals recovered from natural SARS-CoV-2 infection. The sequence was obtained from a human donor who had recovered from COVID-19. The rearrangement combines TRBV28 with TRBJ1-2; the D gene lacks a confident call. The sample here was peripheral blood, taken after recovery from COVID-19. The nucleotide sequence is TGTGCCAGCAGTCTTAACTATGGCTACACCTTC. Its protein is CASSLNYGYTF.